A selection of T cell receptor beta chains follows, all from one sample in a study of control samples from healthy donors and cancer patients. Some clones are missing from TCRdb's copy, which holds only in-frame ones; the method was immunoSEQ multiplex PCR. The table lists about 120,000 clones, approximately 88% of them singletons. The sequenced sample consisted of blood. The receptors stem from a man aged 40-50 years in good health. The CDR3 runs from the conserved cysteine through the conserved F or W. D genes are given only for firm matches. Clone size appears in some rows only: once, few, many, or a class for an expanded clone.

>15|TRBD1|NA|TRBV2|TRBJ1-2
TGTGCCAGCAGTGGGGGGACAGTAAGCCTCTATGGCTACACCTTC
CASSGGTVSLYGYTF
>13|NA|NA|TRBV6-5|TRBJ2-7
TGTGCCATCTCCGAGGGGGGGGCCTACGAGCAGTACTTC
CAISEGGAYEQYF
>16|TRBD2|NA|TRBV11-3|TRBJ2-3
TGTGCCAGCAGCCCTCTAGCGGGGGGCCGCACAGATACGCAGTATTTT
CASSPLAGGRTDTQYF
>15|TRBD1|NA|TRBV9|TRBJ2-1
TGTGCCAGCAGCGAGCCCCCGACAGGGTTAGGTGAGCAGTTCTTC
CASSEPPTGLGEQFF
>14|NA|NA|TRBV5-4|TRBJ2-3
TGTGCCAGCATCATCCGGGTCCTTCGAGATACGCAGTATTTT
CASIIRVLRDTQYF
>15|NA|NA|TRBV3-1/TRBV3-2|TRBJ2-3
TGTGCCAGCAGCCAAGGAACTAGATTCTCAGATACGCAGTATTTT
CASSQGTRFSDTQYF
>15|NA|few|TRBV30|TRBJ1-3
TGTGCCTGGGACCTACAGGGAAACTCTGGAAACACCATATATTTT
CAWDLQGNSGNTIYF
>13|TRBD1|once|TRBV2|TRBJ1-5
TGTGCCAGTCGGGACAGTGCCAATCAGCCCCAGCATTTT
CASRDSANQPQHF
>16|NA|NA|TRBV4-3|TRBJ1-2
TGCGCCAGCAGCCAAGAGCAGGGCGGCTTCGGGAATGGCTACACCTTC
CASSQEQGGFGNGYTF
>15|NA|NA|TRBV24-1|TRBJ1-5
TGTGCCACCAGTGATTTTGGTCCAGATAATCAGCCCCAGCATTTT
CATSDFGPDNQPQHF
>14|NA|NA|TRBV19|TRBJ1-2
TGTGCCAGTAGTCCTACCGGGGGATACTATGGCTACACCTTC
CASSPTGGYYGYTF
>14|NA|NA|TRBV9|TRBJ2-7
TGTGCCAGCAGCCCCCGGGACGGCCCCTACGAGCAGTACTTC
CASSPRDGPYEQYF
>16|TRBD2|NA|TRBV7-8|TRBJ2-3
TGTGCCAGCAGCCCCCTGGGTAGCGGGGTTGGAGATACGCAGTATTTT
CASSPLGSGVGDTQYF
>14|TRBD2|NA|TRBV5-1|TRBJ2-7
TGCGCCAGCAGCTCGAGCGGGAGCTCCTACGAGCAGTACTTC
CASSSSGSSYEQYF
>13|NA|once|TRBV5-1|TRBJ1-2
TGCGCCAGCAGCGAAGGGGAATGGTATGGCTACACCTTC
CASSEGEWYGYTF
>12|NA|NA|TRBV5-6|TRBJ1-2
TGTGCCAGCAGCTTGGGGTATCTTGGCTACACCTTC
CASSLGYLGYTF
>14|NA|NA|TRBV19|TRBJ1-2
TGTGCCATCACAACAGGATTTCCCAACTATGGCTACACCTTC
CAITTGFPNYGYTF
>12|NA|NA|TRBV5-5|TRBJ2-7
TGTGCCAGCAGCGCCCCCTCCTACGAGCAGTACTTC
CASSAPSYEQYF
>18|TRBD1|NA|TRBV12-5|TRBJ2-2
TGTGCTAGTGGTTTGGTACTTTCAGGACAGGGGTACACCGGGGAGCTGTTTTTT
CASGLVLSGQGYTGELFF
>16|TRBD1|NA|TRBV6-5|TRBJ1-6
TGTGCCAGCAGTTACTCTGGACAGGGAGGAGTACGGACCCTCCACTTT
CASSYSGQGGVRTLHF
>16|NA|NA|TRBV20-1|TRBJ2-6
TGCAGTGCTAGTACGGGGGCGCCCGCTGGGGCCAACGTCCTGACTTTC
CSASTGAPAGANVLTF
>15|TRBD2|NA|TRBV24-1|TRBJ2-5
TGTGCCACCAGCTTCGGGGGGGGTGTCGAAGAGACCCAGTACTTC
CATSFGGGVEETQYF
>15|TRBD2|NA|TRBV6-1|TRBJ2-1
TGTGCCAGCAGTGACCCGGGACTAGCTAACAATGAGCAGTTCTTC
CASSDPGLANNEQFF
>16|NA|once|TRBV5-1|TRBJ1-3
TGCGCCAGCAGCTTGGCCTCGGTATTCTCTGGAAACACCATATATTTT
CASSLASVFSGNTIYF
>13|NA|NA|TRBV6-2/TRBV6-3|TRBJ1-1
TGTGCCAGCAGTTACTCACGGAACACTGAAGCTTTCTTT
CASSYSRNTEAFF
>15|NA|NA|TRBV27|TRBJ1-5
TGTGCCAGCAGGAAGGGGGACGCCTTCAATCAGCCCCAGCATTTT
CASRKGDAFNQPQHF
>15|NA|NA|TRBV4-3|TRBJ2-7
TGCGCCAGCAGCAGTTCTGGGGGGGACACCTACGAGCAGTACTTC
CASSSSGGDTYEQYF
>14|NA|NA|TRBV6-1|TRBJ1-2
TGTGCCAGCAGTGAAACCTCCGGGACTGATGGCTACACCTTC
CASSETSGTDGYTF
>13|NA|NA|TRBV19|TRBJ1-1
TGTGCCAGTAGTATCAGAGAGGGCCGCGAAGCTTTCTTT
CASSIREGREAFF
>17|TRBD1|once|TRBV7-9|TRBJ1-2
TGTGCCAGCAGCTTAGGAGCGGGACAGGGCAATATTTATGGCTACACCTTC
CASSLGAGQGNIYGYTF
>16|TRBD1|NA|TRBV7-9|TRBJ2-7
TGTGCCAGCAGCTTAGTGGGACAGACTTCATCCTACGAGCAGTACTTC
CASSLVGQTSSYEQYF
>16|NA|NA|TRBV7-9|TRBJ1-6
TGTGCCAGCAGCCTACAGGGCCGGACTATTAATTCACCCCTCCACTTT
CASSLQGRTINSPLHF
>13|NA|once|TRBV5-6|TRBJ1-2
TGTGCCAGCAGCTTGGACTTGGTCTATGGCTACACCTTC
CASSLDLVYGYTF
>14|NA|NA|TRBV7-9|TRBJ1-4
TGTGCCAGCAGTGAAGCAGCAACTAATGAAAAACTGTTTTTT
CASSEAATNEKLFF
>17|TRBD2|NA|TRBV27|TRBJ2-7
TGTGCCAGCAGTTTATCCTGGCTAGCGGGGGCCCGGGCGGTGCAGTACTTC
CASSLSWLAGARAVQYF
>14|TRBD1|once|TRBV6-5|TRBJ1-1
TGTGCCAGCAGGACAGGGTGGCTGAACACTGAAGCTTTCTTT
CASRTGWLNTEAFF